This T cell receptor (beta chain) was sequenced for a study of shared clonotypes between healthy human individuals. Study summary: Researchers assigned three CD4 naive, three CD4 memory, two CD8 naive and one CD8 memory plate to each donor.

CD45RO-negative cells were positively selected for CCR7, leaving out terminally differentiated effector memory CD45RA+ cells. Germline V gene sequence: CDR1 MNHEY, CDR2 SVGAGI. The CDR3 sequence is 14 residues long. Measured with immunoSEQ multiplex PCR; TCRdb has only the in-frame clones, and not every one. Of roughly 2,000,000 clones listed, about 95% are singletons. Regarding the study as a whole: Limited genetic and exposure-history diversity came from having few donors. Sampling involved blood alone; tissue repertoires likely differ. Compared with clonotypes that all four donors shared, non-shared clonotypes had lower generation probabilities.

With regard to this clone: Its specificity is unknown. Its ends do not fully match the called genes, so a read error is possible.

The chain combines TRBV6-5 with TRBJ2-1, with D possibly being TRBD2 (7 bases). This TCR derives from a man aged 18-30 years in good health. Material for sequencing was naive CD8+ T cells sorted from blood. The CDR3 is CASSYAFDGKGGVF. CDR3 coding DNA: TGTGCCAGCAGTTACGCTTTTGACGGGAAGGGGGGGGTCTTC.